This T cell receptor (beta chain) stems from a study of blood T cell repertoires in COVID-19. As for the study in general: T cells, B-cell-depleted T cells, or PBMCs provided the cDNA or gDNA that served as material.

Germline CDR1 is SGHNT and CDR2 is YYREEE (reference sequence). Trimming took 4 bases from V and 0 from J, leaving 8 bases between them. This CDR3 spans 14 amino acids. Per the authors' pipeline: Estimation of nucleated cell counts relied on the amplification of reference gene primers. Sequencing was performed with immunoSEQ multiplex PCR; in TCRdb, only in-frame clones are kept and a portion is missing. V, J and clone size were drawn from that table, and D and trimming were deduced from the DNA. The data show approximately 300,000 clones, 85% to 90% seen once. This TCR came from a woman aged 40 to 50 with acute or convalescent COVID-19. Sequenced: peripheral blood. The chain recombines TRBV5-4 with TRBJ1-3; D is uncertain. CDR3 nucleotide sequence: TGTGCCAGCAGCGCCCGGGGCTCTGGAAACACCATATATTTT. Translation gives CASSARGSGNTIYF.